This T cell receptor beta chain was recorded in a study of metastatic and nonmetastatic thyroid tumors. MiXCR reprocessed the PCR reads for TCRdb. The sample lists about 15,000 clones; 32% were seen once. CDR3 length: 13 amino acids. V was cut by 1 base and J by 5 bases, with 8 bases left in between. Germline values: CDR1 LGHNA, CDR2 YNFKEQ. Prior to thyroid surgery, none of the patients had received any treatment. The chain has TRBV4-2 and TRBJ1-2; D perhaps matches TRBD1 (6 bases). This TCR was recovered from a female donor with papillary thyroid cancer or a benign thyroid nodule (not recorded which). Some clones in this sample may be carry-over from other donors' samples. The sequencing input was tumor tissue. CDR3 protein: CASSQAGDYGYTF. The CDR3 region has the DNA TGTGCCAGCAGCCAAGCAGGGGATTATGGCTACACCTTC.